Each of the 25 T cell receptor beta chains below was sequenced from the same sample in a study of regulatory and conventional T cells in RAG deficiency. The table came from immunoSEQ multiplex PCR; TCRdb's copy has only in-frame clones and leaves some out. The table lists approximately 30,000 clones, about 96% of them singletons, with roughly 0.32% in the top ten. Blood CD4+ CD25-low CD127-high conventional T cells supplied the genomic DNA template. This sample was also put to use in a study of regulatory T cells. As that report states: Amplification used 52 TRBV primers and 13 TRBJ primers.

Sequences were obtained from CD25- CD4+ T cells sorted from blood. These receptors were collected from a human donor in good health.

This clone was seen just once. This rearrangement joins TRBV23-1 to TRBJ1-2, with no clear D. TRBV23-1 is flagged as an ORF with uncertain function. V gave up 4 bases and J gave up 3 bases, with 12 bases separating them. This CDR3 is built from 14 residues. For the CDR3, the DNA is TGCGCCAGCAGTCTTGAGGGCCGGCACTATGGCTACACCTTC. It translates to CASSLEGRHYGYTF.

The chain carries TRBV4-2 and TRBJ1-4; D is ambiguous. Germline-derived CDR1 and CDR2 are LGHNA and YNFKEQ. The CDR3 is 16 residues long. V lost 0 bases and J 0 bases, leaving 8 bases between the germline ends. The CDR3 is CASSQDAHPTNEKLFF. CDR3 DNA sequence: TGTGCCAGCAGCCAAGACGCGCATCCAACTAATGAAAAACTGTTTTTT.

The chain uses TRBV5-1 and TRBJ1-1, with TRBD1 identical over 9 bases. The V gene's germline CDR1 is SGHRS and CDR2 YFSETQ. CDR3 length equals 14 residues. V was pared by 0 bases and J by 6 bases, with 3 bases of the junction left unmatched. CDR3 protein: CASSLGTGVPEAFF. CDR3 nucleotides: TGCGCCAGCAGCTTGGGGACAGGGGTCCCTGAAGCTTTCTTT.

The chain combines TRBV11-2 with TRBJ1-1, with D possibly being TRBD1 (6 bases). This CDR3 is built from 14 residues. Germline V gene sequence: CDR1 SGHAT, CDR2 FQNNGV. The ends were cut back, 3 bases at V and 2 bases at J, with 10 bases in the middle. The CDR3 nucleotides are TGTGCCAGCAGCTTCCACAGGGATAACACTGAAGCTTTCTTT. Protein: CASSFHRDNTEAFF.

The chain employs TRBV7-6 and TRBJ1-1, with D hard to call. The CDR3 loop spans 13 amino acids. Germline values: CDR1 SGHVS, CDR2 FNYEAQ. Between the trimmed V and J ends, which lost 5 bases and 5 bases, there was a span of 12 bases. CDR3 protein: CASSPSSRTEAFF. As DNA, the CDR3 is TGTGCCAGCAGCCCCAGTTCTAGGACTGAAGCTTTCTTT.

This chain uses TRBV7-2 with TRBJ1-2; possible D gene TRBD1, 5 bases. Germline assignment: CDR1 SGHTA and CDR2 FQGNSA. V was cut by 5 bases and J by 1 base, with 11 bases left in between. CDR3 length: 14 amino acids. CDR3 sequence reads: CASSHSRDNYGYTF. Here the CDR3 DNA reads TGTGCCAGCAGCCATAGCAGGGATAACTATGGCTACACCTTC.

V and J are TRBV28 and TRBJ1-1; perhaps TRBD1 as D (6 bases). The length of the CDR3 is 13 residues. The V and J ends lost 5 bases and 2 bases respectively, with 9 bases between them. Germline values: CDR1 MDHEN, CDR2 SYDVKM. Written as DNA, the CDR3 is TGTGCCAGCAGTACGACAGGAAACACTGAAGCTTTCTTT. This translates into CASSTTGNTEAFF.

The CDR3 DNA reads as TGTGCCAGCGAGACAGGGTTTCGCACTGAAGCTTTCTTT. Encoded protein: CASETGFRTEAFF. The chain is built from TRBV19 and TRBJ1-1; the match to TRBD1 covers 7 bases. The V segment lost 9 bases and the J segment 4 bases; nucleotides outside the gene matches: 8. The CDR3 has 13 residues. Germline-derived CDR1 and CDR2 are LNHDA and SQIVND (reference sequence).

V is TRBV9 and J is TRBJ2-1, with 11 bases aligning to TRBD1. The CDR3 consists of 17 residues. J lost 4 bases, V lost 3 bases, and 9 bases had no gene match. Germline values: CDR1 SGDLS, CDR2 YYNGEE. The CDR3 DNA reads TGTGCCAGCAGCGCCAAGGACAGGGGGCGTTTGTACAATGAGCAGTTCTTC. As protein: CASSAKDRGRLYNEQFF.

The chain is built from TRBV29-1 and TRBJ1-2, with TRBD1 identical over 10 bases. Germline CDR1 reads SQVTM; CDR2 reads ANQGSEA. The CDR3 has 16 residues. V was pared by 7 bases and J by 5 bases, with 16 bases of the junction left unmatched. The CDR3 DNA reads TGCAGCGCCCCCGCCGGGACAGGGGACGGAATTTATGGCTACACCTTC. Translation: CSAPAGTGDGIYGYTF.

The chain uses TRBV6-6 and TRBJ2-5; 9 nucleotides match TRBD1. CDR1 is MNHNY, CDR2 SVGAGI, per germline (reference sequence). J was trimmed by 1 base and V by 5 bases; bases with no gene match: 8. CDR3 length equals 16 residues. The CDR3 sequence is CASSQGQGMIQETQYF. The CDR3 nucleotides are TGTGCCAGCAGTCAAGGACAGGGGATGATCCAAGAGACCCAGTACTTC.

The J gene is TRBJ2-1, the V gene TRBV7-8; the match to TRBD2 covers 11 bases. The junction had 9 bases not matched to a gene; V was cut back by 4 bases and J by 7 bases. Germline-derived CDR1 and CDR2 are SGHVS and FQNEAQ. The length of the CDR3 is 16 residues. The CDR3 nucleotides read TGTGCCAGCAGCTCGGACCTAGCGGGAGGACTTAATGAGCAGTTCTTC. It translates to CASSSDLAGGLNEQFF.

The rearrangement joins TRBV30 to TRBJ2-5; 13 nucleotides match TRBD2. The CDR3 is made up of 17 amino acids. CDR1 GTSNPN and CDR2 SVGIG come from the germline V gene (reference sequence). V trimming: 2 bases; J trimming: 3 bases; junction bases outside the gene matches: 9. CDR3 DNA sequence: TGTGCCTGGAGTCGTCTCCGGACTAGCGGGAGTAAAGAGACCCAGTACTTC. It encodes CAWSRLRTSGSKETQYF.

The CDR3 coding sequence is TGTGCCATCAGTGAGTCGATCGGGGGGCGCGGGGAGACCCAGTACTTC. Translation gives CAISESIGGRGETQYF. V is TRBV10-3 and J is TRBJ2-5; D possibly corresponds to TRBD2 (7 bases). Per germline, CDR1 ENHRY and CDR2 SYGVKD. This CDR3 comprises 16 residues. V was trimmed by 0 bases and J by 5 bases, leaving 16 bases between them.

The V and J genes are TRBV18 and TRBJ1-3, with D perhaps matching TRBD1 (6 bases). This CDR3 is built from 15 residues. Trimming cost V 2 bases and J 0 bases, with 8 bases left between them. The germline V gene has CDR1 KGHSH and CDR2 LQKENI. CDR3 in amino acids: CASSPTDSSGNTIYF. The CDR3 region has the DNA TGTGCCAGCTCACCAACGGACAGCTCTGGAAACACCATATATTTT.

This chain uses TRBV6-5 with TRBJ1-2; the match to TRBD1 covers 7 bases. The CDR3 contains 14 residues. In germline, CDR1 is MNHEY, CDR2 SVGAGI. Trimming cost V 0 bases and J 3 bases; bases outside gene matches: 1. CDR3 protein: CASSYSTGYYGYTF. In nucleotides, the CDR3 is TGTGCCAGCAGTTACTCGACAGGGTACTATGGCTACACCTTC.

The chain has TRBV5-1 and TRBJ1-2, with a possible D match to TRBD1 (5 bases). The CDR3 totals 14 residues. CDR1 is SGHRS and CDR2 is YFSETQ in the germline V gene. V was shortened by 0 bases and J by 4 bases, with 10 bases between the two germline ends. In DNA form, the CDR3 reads TGCGCCAGCAGCTTGGGCAGGGCCGTCTATGGCTACACCTTC. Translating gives CASSLGRAVYGYTF.

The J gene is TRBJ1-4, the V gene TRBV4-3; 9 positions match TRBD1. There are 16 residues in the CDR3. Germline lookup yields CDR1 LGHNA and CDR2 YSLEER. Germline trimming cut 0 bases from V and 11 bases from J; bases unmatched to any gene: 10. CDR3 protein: CASSQDLYGTGTKLFF. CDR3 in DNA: TGCGCCAGCAGCCAAGATCTGTATGGGACAGGGACTAAACTGTTTTTT.

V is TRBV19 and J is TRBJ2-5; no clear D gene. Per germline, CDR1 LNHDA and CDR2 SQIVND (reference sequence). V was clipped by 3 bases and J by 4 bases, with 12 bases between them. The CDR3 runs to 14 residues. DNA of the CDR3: TGTGCCAGTAGTATGAATCCAGGCCGAGAGACCCAGTACTTC. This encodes CASSMNPGRETQYF.

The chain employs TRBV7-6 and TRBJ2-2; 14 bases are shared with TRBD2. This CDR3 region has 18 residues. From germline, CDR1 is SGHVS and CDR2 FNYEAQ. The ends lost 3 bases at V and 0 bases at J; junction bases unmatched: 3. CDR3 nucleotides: TGTGCCAGCAGCTTCCGGGGACTAGCGGGGGCGAACACCGGGGAGCTGTTTTTT. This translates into CASSFRGLAGANTGELFF.

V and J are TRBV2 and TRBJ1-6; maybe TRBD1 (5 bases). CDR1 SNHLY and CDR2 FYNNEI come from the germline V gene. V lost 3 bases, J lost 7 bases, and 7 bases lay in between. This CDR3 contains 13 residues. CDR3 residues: CASSDDRNSPLHF. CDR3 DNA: TGTGCCAGCAGTGATGACAGAAATTCACCCCTCCACTTT.

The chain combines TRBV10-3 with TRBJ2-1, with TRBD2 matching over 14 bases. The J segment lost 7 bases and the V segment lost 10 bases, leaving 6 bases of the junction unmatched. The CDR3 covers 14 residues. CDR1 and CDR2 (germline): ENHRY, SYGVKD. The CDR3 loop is CASGTSGRPNEQFF. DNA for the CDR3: TGTGCCAGCGGGACTAGCGGGAGACCGAATGAGCAGTTCTTC.

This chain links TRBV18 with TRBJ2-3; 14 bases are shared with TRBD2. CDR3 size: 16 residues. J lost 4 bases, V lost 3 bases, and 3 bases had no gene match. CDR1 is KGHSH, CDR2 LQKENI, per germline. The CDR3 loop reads CASSPRTSGRSDTQYF. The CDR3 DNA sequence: TGTGCCAGCTCACCCAGGACTAGCGGGAGGTCAGATACGCAGTATTTT.

In nucleotides, the CDR3 is TGTGCCAGCAGTTCCCCTGGGGGGGTGGCCAACGTCCTGACTTTC. This gives the protein CASSSPGGVANVLTF. V and J are TRBV28 and TRBJ2-6; 7 bases map to TRBD2. Unmatched junction bases numbered 6, after V lost 4 bases and J lost 6 bases. This CDR3 comprises 15 residues. Germline V CDR1 and CDR2: MDHEN, SYDVKM.

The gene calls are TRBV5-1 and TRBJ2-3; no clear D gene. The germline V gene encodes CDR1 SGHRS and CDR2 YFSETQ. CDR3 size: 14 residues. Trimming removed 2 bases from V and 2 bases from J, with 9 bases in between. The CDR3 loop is CASSFSGFTDTQYF. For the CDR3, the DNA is TGCGCCAGCAGCTTTAGTGGTTTCACAGATACGCAGTATTTT.